Shown below are 4 T cell receptor beta chains from a single sample sequenced in a study of T cell responses to AZD1222 COVID-19 vaccine. Data came from immunoSEQ multiplex PCR; TCRdb stores just in-frame clones and leaves some out. Of roughly 150,000 clones listed, 90% are singletons. The sequencing here drew on peripheral blood, taken on day 0 of AZD1222 vaccination. These receptors were obtained from an adult in good health.

The J gene is TRBJ1-2, the V gene TRBV5-1; D gene ambiguous. CDR1 is SGHRS, CDR2 YFSETQ, per germline. CDR3 size: 12 residues. Trimming took off 0 bases at V and 3 bases at J, with 3 bases between the two ends. The CDR3 region is CASSLGDYGYTF. The CDR3 DNA sequence: TGCGCCAGCAGCTTGGGGGACTATGGCTACACCTTC.

CDR3 in amino acids: CASSRTGFGEQYF. The CDR3 DNA reads TGTGCCAGCAGTCGAACAGGCTTCGGAGAGCAGTACTTC. The V gene is TRBV6-5, the J gene TRBJ2-7; TRBD1 is a possible D gene (5 bases). V was pared by 5 bases and J by 7 bases, with 15 bases between. Germline values: CDR1 MNHEY, CDR2 SVGAGI. This CDR3 has 13 residues.

This clone showed up just a few times. This chain connects TRBV2 to TRBJ2-4, with no clear D. Trimming pared 8 bases from V and 1 base from J, leaving 12 bases between. The CDR3 runs to 14 residues. Germline V gene lookup returns CDR1 SNHLY and CDR2 FYNNEI. The DNA of the CDR3 is TGTGCCAGCCTGTCTGCTTGGGCCAAAAACATTCAGTACTTC. Its protein is CASLSAWAKNIQYF.

This chain uses TRBV7-9 with TRBJ2-1; 9 bases map to TRBD1. The V segment lost 1 base and the J segment 7 bases; nucleotides outside the gene matches: 5. The CDR3 has 15 amino acids. Looked up from germline, CDR1 is SEHNR and CDR2 is FQNEAQ (reference sequence). DNA of the CDR3: TGTGCCAGCAGCTTAGTTTGGGACAGGGTTAATGAGCAGTTCTTC. Its translation: CASSLVWDRVNEQFF.